What follows are 14 T cell receptor beta chains derived from one specimen sequenced in a study of beta chain features in type 1 diabetes (dated by TCRdb to between 2018 and 2020). Broader findings and caveats from the paper: In all four CD4+ subsets, TCRB CDR3 length was moderately but significantly shorter in type 1 diabetes patients.

The library was prepared using the immunoSEQ multiplex PCR assay. The entire amount of isolated RNA was reverse transcribed using the High Capacity cDNA Reverse Transcription Kit, so the sequenced TCRB transcripts were expressed ones. Entries here come from immuneACCESS through TCRdb and include only in-frame sequences with V and J called. Some clones fail to appear in such tables; in the studies checked, an unresolved V gene covers under half of the shortfall, and the cause of the remainder is unknown. The sample contains roughly 240,000 clones, around 24% of them found a single time. Roughly 0.013% of the sample goes to the ten largest clones. Which antigens these TCRs recognize remains unknown. The sequenced sample was naive CD4+ T cells from blood. Explained via the paper, the cell subset or site label denotes: true naive CD4+ T cells. Receptors were obtained from a woman aged 25 to 39 with type 1 diabetes.

The gene calls are TRBV6-6 and TRBJ1-3; D may be TRBD1 (6 bases). V was pared by 6 bases and J by 2 bases, with 14 bases between. Germline lookup yields CDR1 MNHNY and CDR2 SVGAGI (reference sequence). This CDR3 has 15 amino acids. The CDR3 protein is CASRNDRFTGNTIYF. The CDR3 region has the DNA TGTGCCAGCAGGAACGACAGGTTTACTGGAAACACCATATATTTT.

The V gene is TRBV9, the J gene TRBJ2-5; TRBD2 matches 7 bases. The CDR3 contains 16 residues. The ends lost 0 bases at V and 4 bases at J; junction bases unmatched: 9. Germline V lookup: CDR1 SGDLS, CDR2 YYNGEE. The chain's CDR3 is CASSVGGGSSIETQYF. CDR3 nucleotide sequence: TGTGCCAGCAGCGTAGGCGGCGGGAGCTCGATAGAGACCCAGTACTTC.

The chain combines TRBV28 with TRBJ2-5, with TRBD2 matching 12 bases. The ends lost 3 bases at V and 5 bases at J; junction bases unmatched: 4. Germline-derived CDR1 and CDR2 are MDHEN and SYDVKM. The CDR3 is made up of 15 amino acids. The CDR3 is CASSFSLAGGETQYF. In nucleotides, the CDR3 is TGTGCCAGCAGTTTCTCTCTAGCGGGAGGGGAGACCCAGTACTTC.

In DNA form, the CDR3 reads TGTGCCAGCAGCCAAGATCTAGCGGGAGGTGCCTACGAGCAGTACTTC. Translating gives CASSQDLAGGAYEQYF. V is TRBV4-2 and J is TRBJ2-7; TRBD2 matches at 11 bases. The CDR3 totals 16 residues. Germline-derived CDR1 and CDR2 are LGHNA and YNFKEQ. Trimming took 0 bases from V and 2 from J; bases not matched to a gene: 3.

This clone has only a few counts. The chain joins TRBV6-1 to TRBJ1-1; TRBD1 aligns across 7 bases. Germline V gene lookup returns CDR1 MNHNS and CDR2 SASEGT. The CDR3 has 13 amino acids. Germline trimming cut 6 bases from V and 0 bases from J; bases unmatched to any gene: 1. The CDR3 region has the DNA TGTGCCAGCAGGACAGGGCTGAACACTGAAGCTTTCTTT. Translating gives CASRTGLNTEAFF.

The rearrangement links TRBV19 to TRBJ1-1; the D gene is possibly TRBD1 (5 bases). The germline V gene has CDR1 LNHDA and CDR2 SQIVND (reference sequence). This CDR3 has 13 amino acids. V dropped 10 bases and J dropped 12 bases, with 24 bases sitting between them. The CDR3 region has the DNA TGTGCCACCCTGGGGGGGACCCCACGGAGGCCTTTCTTT. Its protein is CATLGGTPRRPFF. Full variable domain (missing parts from reference TRBV19 and TRBJ1-1): DGGITQSPKYLFRKEGQNVTLSCEQNLNHDAMYWYRQDPGQGLRLIYYSQIVNDFQKGDIAEGYSVSREKKESFPLTVTSAQKNPTAFYLCATLGGTPRRPFFGQGTRLTVV.

This clone has more than one count but fewer than ten. The chain carries TRBV4-1 and TRBJ2-7, with no clear D. Germline loops: CDR1 MGHRA, CDR2 YSYEKL. There are 13 residues in the CDR3. V was clipped by 4 bases and J by 4 bases, with 11 bases between them. This CDR3 is CASSLEVQYEQYF. CDR3 DNA: TGCGCCAGCAGCCTCGAGGTCCAGTACGAGCAGTACTTC.

This clone appeared a few times. This chain connects TRBV29-1 to TRBJ2-7, with 7 positions matching TRBD1. The CDR3 consists of 12 residues. The V gene end was trimmed by 2 bases and the J gene end by 2 bases; junction bases not matched to a gene: 0. Germline V gene sequence: CDR1 SQVTM, CDR2 ANQGSEA. CDR3 sequence: CSVEQGAYEQYF. The CDR3 bases are TGCAGCGTTGAACAGGGGGCCTACGAGCAGTACTTC.

The genes are TRBV4-2 and TRBJ2-7, with 8 bases that match TRBD2. J was trimmed by 3 bases and V by 1 base; bases with no gene match: 11. Looked up from germline, CDR1 is LGHNA and CDR2 is YNFKEQ. The CDR3 loop spans 17 amino acids. CDR3: CASSQGIVGLVNYEQYF. The CDR3 region has the DNA TGTGCCAGCAGCCAAGGAATAGTGGGACTAGTAAACTACGAGCAGTACTTC.

The chain employs TRBV30 and TRBJ2-3, with a weak D call TRBD2 (6 bases). Trimming stripped 5 bases from V and 8 bases from J, with 20 bases between. This CDR3 is 14 amino acids long. From germline, CDR1 is GTSNPN and CDR2 SVGIG (reference sequence). CDR3 in amino acids: CAWGGGTATGTQYF. In nucleotides, the CDR3 is TGTGCCTGGGGCGGCGGGACCGCAACCGGTACGCAGTATTTT.

The rearrangement links TRBV29-1 to TRBJ2-1, with 13 positions matching TRBD2. The V and J ends lost 4 bases and 9 bases, in that order; junction bases with no gene match: 9. Germline V gene data show CDR1 as SQVTM and CDR2 as ANQGSEA. This CDR3 contains 15 residues. The CDR3 here is CSVGLAGGSASEQFF. CDR3 bases: TGCAGCGTTGGACTAGCGGGAGGATCAGCCAGTGAGCAGTTCTTC.

For this clone: The sample carries other DNA sequences with the same CDR3. This chain connects TRBV4-1 to TRBJ1-1; 8 bases are a match to TRBD1. The J segment lost 1 base and the V segment lost 1 base, leaving 2 bases of the junction unmatched. The CDR3 is 15 residues long. Germline CDR1 and CDR2: MGHRA and YSYEKL. The CDR3 DNA follows: TGCGCCAGCAGCCAAGGACAGGGGCCGAACACTGAAGCTTTCTTT. Protein product: CASSQGQGPNTEAFF.

CDR3: CASSEYRDRNTEAFF. CDR3 coding DNA: TGTGCCAGCAGTGAATACCGGGACAGGAACACTGAAGCTTTCTTT. The V and J genes are TRBV6-1 and TRBJ1-1, with 7 bases lining up with TRBD1. The CDR3 is 15 amino acids. The germline V gene encodes CDR1 MNHNS and CDR2 SASEGT. The V gene end was trimmed by 2 bases and the J gene end by 1 base; junction bases not matched to a gene: 4.

This chain uses TRBV15 with TRBJ1-1, with 7 bases aligning to TRBD1. J gave up 4 bases and V 1 base, and 3 bases lay outside the gene matches. The CDR3 sequence is 14 residues long. Germline assignment: CDR1 LNHNV and CDR2 YYDKDF (reference sequence). The CDR3: CATSRGQGFTEAFF. CDR3 nucleotide sequence: TGTGCCACCAGCAGAGGACAGGGATTCACTGAAGCTTTCTTT.